Described below is a single T cell receptor beta chain sequence and its context. The clone's antigen remains unknown. No much larger clone is present one base from it, and per-base qualities are unavailable. The CDR3 runs 12 residues from the cysteine to the phenylalanine. Of all the DNA, just the CDR3 is kept, 36 bases in frame from base 1. Trimming accounts for 6 bases at V and 11 bases at J, while the number of junction bases matched to no gene is 4. CDR1 WSHSY and CDR2 SAAADI were looked up in the germline V gene. This entry is derived from a study of blood T cell repertoires in COVID-19 (dated by TCRdb to 2020 to 2022). Study-level background: The collaborator samples originated in the United States, Italy and Spain and spanned the acute and convalescent phases of COVID-19. The material from the prospective study consisted of cDNA or gDNA derived from T cells, B-cell-depleted T cells, or PBMCs. Deeply sampled blood TCRbeta repertoires from subjects exposed to, actively infected with, or recovered from COVID-19 were included in the dataset. The repertoires were released in a freely available public database intended as a resource for research on the immune response to SARS-CoV-2. The samples were drawn from two sources: the first 160 participants of the ongoing ImmuneRACE study, and 1,254 subjects contributed by 6 global collaborators. The sample metadata nearly always contained a de-identified subject ID, COVID-19 status, age in years and sex. Where available, HLA class I and class II types were obtained from metadata supplied by the sample provider rather than from assay-based typing.

The collaborating institutions used their own protocols to collect whole blood in K2EDTA tubes. Collaborator samples were shipped for TCRbeta analysis as frozen whole blood, isolated PBMCs, or DNA extracted from either sample type. The paper's findings and limits, for the study overall: The quantity of clinical and demographic metadata differed by source and by participant and was supplied without curation.

The immunoSEQ Assay, a bias-controlled multiplex PCR, was used to amplify TCRbeta CDR3 regions from genomic DNA. The published analysis was carried out like this. Nucleated cell counts per sample were estimated from amplification of reference gene primers within the assay. To quantify the absolute abundance of each unique TCRbeta CDR3 rearrangement, sequence reads were collapsed and filtered. Productive Simpson clonality was computed per sample as the square root of Simpson's diversity index over productive rearrangements. TCRdb re-hosts the immuneACCESS table, in-frame sequences only. Its copies lack some clones; in the studies checked, an unresolved V gene accounts for under half of them, and the cause for the rest is not known. V and J calls and clone size are as listed in that table; D and trimming were resolved from the DNA. The sample profile shows 200,000 to 250,000 clones; approximately 84% of them were found once. Of the sample, approximately 8.1% falls within the top ten clones.

The sample was peripheral blood. This sequence was found in a woman aged 45-65 years with active or convalescent COVID-19. This chain joins TRBV10-2 to TRBJ1-6; 7 junctional bases match TRBD1. For the CDR3, the sequence is CASRGQNAPLHF. The nucleotide sequence reads as follows: TGCGCCAGCAGGGGACAGAATGCACCCCTCCACTTT.